The clone carrying this T cell receptor beta chain was counted many times. Its specificity is not known. The germline gives CDR1 SGHVS, CDR2 FQNEAQ. V was pared by 3 bases and J by 2 bases, with 4 bases of the junction left unmatched. The CDR3 has 15 amino acids. Unique molecular identifiers featured in how the TCRbeta library was prepared. TCRdb redid the calling of the PCR reads with MiXCR, one entry per CDR3 protein. Seen here are approximately 490,000 distinct CDR3 sequences, under 12% observed once, and the top ten hold 2% to 2.5%. These data come from a study of T-cell reconstitution after alpha-beta-depleted transplantation in children. Findings of the study overall: There were reportedly several hundred expanded graft clones from which alpha-beta T cells came about two months after transplant. The authors attributed T-cell counts and diversity one year after transplant mostly to newly produced T cells. After transplant, high TCRbeta diversity at day 60 in some patients arose from surviving recipient T cells and thymic progenitors.

The V and J genes are TRBV7-8 and TRBJ2-1, with 7 positions matching TRBD2. The sequenced sample was PBMCs, obtained before TCRalphabeta/CD19-depleted stem cell transplant. This clonotype was sampled from a child aged 2-15 years with inherited bone marrow failure, due to receive a stem cell transplant. The CDR3 DNA follows: TGTGCCAGCAGCTTTGTGCGGGAGCCCTACAATGAGCAGTTCTTC. The encoded protein is CASSFVREPYNEQFF.